This TCR beta chain originates from a study of persistence of HIV-infected CD4 T cells. Study background: The sample holds CD4+ T cells responsive to CMV or HIV-1 Gag. Blood samples, up to 180 mL, came from multiple time points, except two leukapheresis donors sampled once. General study points: Antigen-responding cells were enriched for degenerate expanded CDR3beta sequences.

The stimulus was lysate of CMV-infected fibroblasts, around 10 ug/mL. CD40L-negative CD69-negative CD45RO-high memory CD4+ T cells were sorted as populations depleted of antigen-responding cells. PBMCs were depleted of CD8+ T cells before stimulation. About this clone itself: What it binds is unknown.

The immunoSEQ assay was version 4, run in survey mode. Clones were sequenced by immunoSEQ multiplex PCR, and TCRdb holds only the in-frame ones, with some missing. The sample lists roughly 28,000 clones; approximately 80% were seen once. The V and J ends lost 3 bases and 6 bases respectively, with 11 bases between them. This CDR3 region has 13 residues. The V call is TRBV12-3 or TRBV12-4, the J call TRBJ1-1; D call uncertain. The clonotype originates from an adult woman with HIV who was CMV-seropositive. The sample in question was CD4+ T cells sorted from PBMCs after approximately 19-hour stimulation, obtained from a patient who received antiretroviral therapy. The CDR3 region has the DNA TGTGCCAGCAGTTTCGGCGTGGATCCTGAAGCTTTCTTT. It yields the protein CASSFGVDPEAFF.